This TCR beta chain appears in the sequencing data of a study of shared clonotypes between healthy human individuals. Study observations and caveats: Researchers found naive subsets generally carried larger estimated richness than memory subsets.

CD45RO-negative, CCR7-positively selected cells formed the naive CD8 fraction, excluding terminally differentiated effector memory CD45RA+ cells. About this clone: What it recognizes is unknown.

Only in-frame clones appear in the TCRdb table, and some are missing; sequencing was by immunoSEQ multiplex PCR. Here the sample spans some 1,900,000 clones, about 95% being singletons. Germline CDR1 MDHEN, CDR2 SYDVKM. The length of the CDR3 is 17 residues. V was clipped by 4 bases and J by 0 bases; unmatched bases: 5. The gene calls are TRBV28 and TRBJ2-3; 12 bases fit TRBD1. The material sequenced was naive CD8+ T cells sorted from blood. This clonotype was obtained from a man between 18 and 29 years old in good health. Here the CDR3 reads CASSSGTGGSSTDTQYF. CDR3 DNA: TGTGCCAGCAGTTCAGGGACAGGGGGCTCGAGCACAGATACGCAGTATTTT.